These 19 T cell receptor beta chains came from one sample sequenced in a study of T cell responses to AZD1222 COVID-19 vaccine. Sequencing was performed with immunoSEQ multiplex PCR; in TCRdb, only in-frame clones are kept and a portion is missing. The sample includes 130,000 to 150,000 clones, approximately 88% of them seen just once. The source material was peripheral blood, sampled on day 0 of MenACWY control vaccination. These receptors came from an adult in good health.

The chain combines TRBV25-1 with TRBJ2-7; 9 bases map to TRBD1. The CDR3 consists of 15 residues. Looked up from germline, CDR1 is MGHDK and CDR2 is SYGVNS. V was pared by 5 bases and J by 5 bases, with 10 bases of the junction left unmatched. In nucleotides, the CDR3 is TGTGCCAGCAGTAGTCCGGGACAGGGAACCCACGAGCAGTACTTC. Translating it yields CASSSPGQGTHEQYF.

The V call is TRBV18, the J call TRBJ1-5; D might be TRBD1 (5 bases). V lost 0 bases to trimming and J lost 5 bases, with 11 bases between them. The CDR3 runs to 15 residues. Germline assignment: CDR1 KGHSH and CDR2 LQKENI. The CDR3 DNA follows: TGTGCCAGCTCACCACCGGGGCAGGCCGATCAGCCCCAGCATTTT. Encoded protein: CASSPPGQADQPQHF.

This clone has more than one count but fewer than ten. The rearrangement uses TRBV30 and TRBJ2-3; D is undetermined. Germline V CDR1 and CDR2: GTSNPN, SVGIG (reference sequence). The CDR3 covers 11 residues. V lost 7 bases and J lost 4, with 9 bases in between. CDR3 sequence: CAFEDADTQYF. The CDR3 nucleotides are TGTGCCTTTGAGGACGCAGATACGCAGTATTTT.

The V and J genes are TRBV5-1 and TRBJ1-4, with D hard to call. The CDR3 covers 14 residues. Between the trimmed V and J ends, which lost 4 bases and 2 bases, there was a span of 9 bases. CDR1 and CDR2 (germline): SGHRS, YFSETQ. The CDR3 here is CASSPEGTNEKLFF. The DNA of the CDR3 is TGCGCCAGCAGCCCCGAGGGCACTAATGAAAAACTGTTTTTT. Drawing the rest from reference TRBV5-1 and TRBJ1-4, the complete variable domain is KAGVTQTPRYLIKTRGQQVTLSCSPISGHRSVSWYQQTPGQGLQFLFEYFSETQRNKGNFPGRFSGRQFSNSRSEMNVSTLELGDSALYLCASSPEGTNEKLFFGSGTQLSVL.

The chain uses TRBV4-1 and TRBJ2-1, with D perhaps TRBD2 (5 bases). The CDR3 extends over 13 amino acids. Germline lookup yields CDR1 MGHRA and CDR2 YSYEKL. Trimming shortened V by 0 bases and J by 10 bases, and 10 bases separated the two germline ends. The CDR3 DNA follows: TGCGCCAGCAGCCAAGATCTTCGAGGGGAGCAGTTCTTC. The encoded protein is CASSQDLRGEQFF.

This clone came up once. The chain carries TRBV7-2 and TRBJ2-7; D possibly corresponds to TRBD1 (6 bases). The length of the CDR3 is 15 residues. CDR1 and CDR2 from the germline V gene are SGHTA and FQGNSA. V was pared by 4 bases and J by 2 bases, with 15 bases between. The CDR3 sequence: CASSSKSGTTYEQYF. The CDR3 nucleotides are TGTGCCAGCAGCTCCAAATCCGGGACAACCTACGAGCAGTACTTC.

The CDR3 DNA follows: TGTGCCAGCAGCTTTGGGGGGCCGAGGACTGAAGCTTTCTTT. It is translated as CASSFGGPRTEAFF. This chain connects TRBV5-6 to TRBJ1-1; maybe TRBD1 (6 bases). V was clipped by 2 bases and J by 5 bases, with 13 bases between them. The V gene's germline CDR1 is SGHDT and CDR2 YYEEEE. CDR3 size: 14 residues.

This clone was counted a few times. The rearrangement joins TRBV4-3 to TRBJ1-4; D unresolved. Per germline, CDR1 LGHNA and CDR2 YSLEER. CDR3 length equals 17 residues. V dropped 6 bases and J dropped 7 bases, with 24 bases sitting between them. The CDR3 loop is CASSPNPHGGEGEKLFF. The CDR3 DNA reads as TGCGCCAGCAGTCCAAACCCCCACGGTGGGGAGGGTGAAAAACTGTTTTTT.

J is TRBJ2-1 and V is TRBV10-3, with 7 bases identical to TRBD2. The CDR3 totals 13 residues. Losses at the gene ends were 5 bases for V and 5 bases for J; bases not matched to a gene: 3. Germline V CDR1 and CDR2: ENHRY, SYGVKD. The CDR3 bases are TGTGCCATCAGTAGCGGGAATGACAATGAGCAGTTCTTC. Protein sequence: CAISSGNDNEQFF.

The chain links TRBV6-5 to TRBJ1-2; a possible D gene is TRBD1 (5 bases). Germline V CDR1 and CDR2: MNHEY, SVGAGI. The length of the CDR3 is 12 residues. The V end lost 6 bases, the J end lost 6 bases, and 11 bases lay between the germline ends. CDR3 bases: TGTGCCAGCAGGCGTACGGGGCATGGCTACACCTTC. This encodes CASRRTGHGYTF.

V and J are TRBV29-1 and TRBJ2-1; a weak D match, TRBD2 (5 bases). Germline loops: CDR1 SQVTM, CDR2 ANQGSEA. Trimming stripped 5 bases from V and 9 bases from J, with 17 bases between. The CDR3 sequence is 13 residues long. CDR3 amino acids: CSVWPGVGREQFF. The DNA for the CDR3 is TGCAGCGTTTGGCCCGGGGTCGGACGTGAGCAGTTCTTC.

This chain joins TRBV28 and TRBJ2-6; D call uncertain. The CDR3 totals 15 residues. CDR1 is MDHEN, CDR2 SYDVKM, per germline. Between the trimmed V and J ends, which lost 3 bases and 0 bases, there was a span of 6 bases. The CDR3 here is CASSLLISGANVLTF. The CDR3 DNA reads TGTGCCAGCAGTTTGCTGATCTCTGGGGCCAACGTCCTGACTTTC. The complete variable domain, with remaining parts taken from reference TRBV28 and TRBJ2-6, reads DVKVTQSSRYLVKRTGEKVFLECVQDMDHENMFWYRQDPGLGLRLIYFSYDVKMKEKGDIPEGYSVSREKKERFSLILESASTNQTSMYLCASSLLISGANVLTFGAGSRLTVL.

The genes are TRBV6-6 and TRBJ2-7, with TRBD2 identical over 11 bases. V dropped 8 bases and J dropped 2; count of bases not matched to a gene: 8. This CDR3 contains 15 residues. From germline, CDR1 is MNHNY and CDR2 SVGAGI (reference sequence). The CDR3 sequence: CASAIKTSGTYEQYF. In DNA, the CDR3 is TGTGCCAGCGCTATAAAGACTAGCGGGACCTACGAGCAGTACTTC.

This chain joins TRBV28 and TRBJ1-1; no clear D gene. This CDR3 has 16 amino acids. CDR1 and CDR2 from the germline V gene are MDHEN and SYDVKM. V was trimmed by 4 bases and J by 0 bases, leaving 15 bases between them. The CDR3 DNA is TGTGCCAGCAGTTCCCCGAGTCCCGCCCTGAACACTGAAGCTTTCTTT. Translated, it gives CASSSPSPALNTEAFF.

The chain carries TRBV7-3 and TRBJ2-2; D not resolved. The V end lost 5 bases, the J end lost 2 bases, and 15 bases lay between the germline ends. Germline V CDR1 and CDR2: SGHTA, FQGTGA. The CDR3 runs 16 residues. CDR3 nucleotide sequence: TGTGCCAGCAGCCCCCGGGTTTCCGTAAACACCGGGGAGCTGTTTTTT. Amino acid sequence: CASSPRVSVNTGELFF.

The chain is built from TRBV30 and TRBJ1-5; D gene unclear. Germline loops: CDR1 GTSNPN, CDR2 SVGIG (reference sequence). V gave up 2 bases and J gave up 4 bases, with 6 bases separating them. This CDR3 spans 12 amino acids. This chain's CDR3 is CAWSKGNQPQHF. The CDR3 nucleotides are TGTGCCTGGAGTAAGGGAAATCAGCCCCAGCATTTT.

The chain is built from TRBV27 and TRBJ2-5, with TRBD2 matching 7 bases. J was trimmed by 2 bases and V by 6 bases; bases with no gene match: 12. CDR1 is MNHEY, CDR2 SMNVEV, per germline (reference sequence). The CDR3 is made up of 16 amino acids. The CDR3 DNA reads TGTGCCAGCAGGGACGTATGGGCGGGAGTTCAAGAGACCCAGTACTTC. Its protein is CASRDVWAGVQETQYF.

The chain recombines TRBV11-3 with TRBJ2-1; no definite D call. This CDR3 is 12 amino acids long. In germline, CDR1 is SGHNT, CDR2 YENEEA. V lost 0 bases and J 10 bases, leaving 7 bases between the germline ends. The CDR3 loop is CASSLDPAEQFF. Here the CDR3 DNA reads TGTGCCAGCAGCTTAGATCCGGCCGAGCAGTTCTTC.

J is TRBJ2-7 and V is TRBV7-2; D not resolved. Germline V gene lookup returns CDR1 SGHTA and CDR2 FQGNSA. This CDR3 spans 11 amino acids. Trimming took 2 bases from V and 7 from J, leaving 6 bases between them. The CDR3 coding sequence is TGTGCCAGCAGCTTATATGGGGAGCAGTACTTC. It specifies CASSLYGEQYF.